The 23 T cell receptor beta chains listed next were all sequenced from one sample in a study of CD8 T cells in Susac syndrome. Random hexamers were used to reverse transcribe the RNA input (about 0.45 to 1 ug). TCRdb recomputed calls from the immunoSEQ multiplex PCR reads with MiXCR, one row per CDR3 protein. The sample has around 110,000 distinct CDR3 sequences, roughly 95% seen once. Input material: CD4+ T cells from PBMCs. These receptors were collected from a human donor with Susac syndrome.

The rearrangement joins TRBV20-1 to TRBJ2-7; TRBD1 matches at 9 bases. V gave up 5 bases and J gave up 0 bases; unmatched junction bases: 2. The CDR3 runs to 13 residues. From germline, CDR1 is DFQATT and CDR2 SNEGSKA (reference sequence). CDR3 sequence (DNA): TGCAGTGCTGGGACAGGGAACTCCTACGAGCAGTACTTC. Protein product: CSAGTGNSYEQYF.

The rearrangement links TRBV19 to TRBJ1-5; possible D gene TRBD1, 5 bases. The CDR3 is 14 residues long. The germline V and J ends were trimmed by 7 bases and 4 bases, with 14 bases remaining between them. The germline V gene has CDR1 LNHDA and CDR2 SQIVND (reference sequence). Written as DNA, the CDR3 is TGTGCCAGTAAATTAAGGGGAGGGAATCAGCCCCAGCATTTT. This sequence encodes CASKLRGGNQPQHF.

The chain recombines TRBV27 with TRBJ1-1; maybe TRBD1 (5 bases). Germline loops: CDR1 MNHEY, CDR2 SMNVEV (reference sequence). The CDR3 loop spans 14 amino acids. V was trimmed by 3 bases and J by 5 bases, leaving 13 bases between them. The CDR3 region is CASSLRGGVTEAFF. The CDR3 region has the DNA TGTGCCAGCAGTTTGAGGGGAGGGGTGACTGAAGCTTTCTTT.

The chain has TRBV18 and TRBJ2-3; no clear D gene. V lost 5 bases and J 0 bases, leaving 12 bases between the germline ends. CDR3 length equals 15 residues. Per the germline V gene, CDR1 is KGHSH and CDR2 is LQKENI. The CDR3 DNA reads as TGTGCCAGCTCAGCCACTGAAATCAGCACAGATACGCAGTATTTT. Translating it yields CASSATEISTDTQYF.

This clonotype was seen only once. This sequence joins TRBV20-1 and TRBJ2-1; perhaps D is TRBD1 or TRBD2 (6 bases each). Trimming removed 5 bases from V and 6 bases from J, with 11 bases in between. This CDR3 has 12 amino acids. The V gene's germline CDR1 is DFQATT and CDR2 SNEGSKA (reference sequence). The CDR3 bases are TGCAGTGCTTCCCGGGGGCCCAATGAGCAGTTCTTC. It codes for CSASRGPNEQFF.

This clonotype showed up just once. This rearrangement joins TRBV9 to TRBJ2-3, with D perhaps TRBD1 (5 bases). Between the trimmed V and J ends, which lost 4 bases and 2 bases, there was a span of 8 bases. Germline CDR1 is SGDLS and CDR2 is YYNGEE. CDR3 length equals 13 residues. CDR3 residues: CASSPQVTDTQYF. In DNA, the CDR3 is TGTGCCAGCAGCCCACAGGTCACAGATACGCAGTATTTT.

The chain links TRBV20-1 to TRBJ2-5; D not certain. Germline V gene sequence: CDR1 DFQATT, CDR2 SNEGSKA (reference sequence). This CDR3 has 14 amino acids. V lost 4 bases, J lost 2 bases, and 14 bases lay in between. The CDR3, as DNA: TGCAGTGCTAAATCCGTGAACGATCAAGAGACCCAGTACTTC. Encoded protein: CSAKSVNDQETQYF.

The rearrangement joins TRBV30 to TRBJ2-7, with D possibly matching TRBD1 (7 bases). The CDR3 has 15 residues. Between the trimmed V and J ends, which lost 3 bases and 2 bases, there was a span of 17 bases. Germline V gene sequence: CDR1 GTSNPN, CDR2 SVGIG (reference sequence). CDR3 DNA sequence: TGTGCCTGGAGGGCCGCGGGGACAGTACCCTACGAGCAGTACTTC. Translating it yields CAWRAAGTVPYEQYF.

The CDR3 DNA follows: TGTGCCAGCTCACCATCTATCGGACAGGGGTTCTATGGCTACACCTTC. Translation: CASSPSIGQGFYGYTF. The genes are TRBV18 and TRBJ1-2; 9 bases align to TRBD1. There are 16 residues in the CDR3. Germline V gene lookup returns CDR1 KGHSH and CDR2 LQKENI. After removal of 2 bases from V and 4 bases from J, the junction contained 8 bases not matched to a gene.

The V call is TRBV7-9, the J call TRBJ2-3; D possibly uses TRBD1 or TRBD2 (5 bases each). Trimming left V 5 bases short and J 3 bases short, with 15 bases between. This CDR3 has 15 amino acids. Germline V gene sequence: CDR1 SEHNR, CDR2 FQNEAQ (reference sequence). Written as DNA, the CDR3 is TGTGCCAGCAGCCTCCGGGACCCTGAGACAGATACGCAGTATTTT. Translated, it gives CASSLRDPETDTQYF. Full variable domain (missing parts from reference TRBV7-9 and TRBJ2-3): DTGVSQNPRHKITKRGQNVTFRCDPISEHNRLYWYRQTLGQGPEFLTYFQNEAQLEKSRLLSDRFSAERPKGSFSTLEIQRTEQGDSAMYLCASSLRDPETDTQYFGPGTRLTVL.

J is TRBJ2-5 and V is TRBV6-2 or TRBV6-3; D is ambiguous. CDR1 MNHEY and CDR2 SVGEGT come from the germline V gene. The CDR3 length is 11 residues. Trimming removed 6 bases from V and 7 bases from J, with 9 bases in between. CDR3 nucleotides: TGTGCCAGCAGCCCCAGTGGGACCCAGTACTTC. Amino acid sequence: CASSPSGTQYF.

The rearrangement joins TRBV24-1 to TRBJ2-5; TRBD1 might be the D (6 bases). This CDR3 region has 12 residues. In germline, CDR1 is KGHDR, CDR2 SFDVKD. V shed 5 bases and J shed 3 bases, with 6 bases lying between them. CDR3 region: CATSGQEETQYF. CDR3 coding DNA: TGTGCCACCAGTGGACAGGAAGAGACCCAGTACTTC.

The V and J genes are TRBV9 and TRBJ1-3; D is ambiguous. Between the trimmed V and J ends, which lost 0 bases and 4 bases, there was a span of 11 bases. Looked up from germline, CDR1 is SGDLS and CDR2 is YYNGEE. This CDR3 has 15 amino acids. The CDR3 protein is CASSVGRAAGNTIYF. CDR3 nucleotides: TGTGCCAGCAGCGTAGGTCGGGCAGCCGGAAACACCATATATTTT.

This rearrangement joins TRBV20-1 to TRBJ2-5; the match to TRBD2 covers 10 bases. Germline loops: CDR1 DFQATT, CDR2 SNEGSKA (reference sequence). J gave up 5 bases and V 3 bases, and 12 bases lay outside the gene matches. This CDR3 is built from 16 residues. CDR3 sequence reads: CSARASGSVGRETQYF. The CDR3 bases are TGCAGTGCTAGGGCTAGCGGGAGTGTGGGACGGGAGACCCAGTACTTC.

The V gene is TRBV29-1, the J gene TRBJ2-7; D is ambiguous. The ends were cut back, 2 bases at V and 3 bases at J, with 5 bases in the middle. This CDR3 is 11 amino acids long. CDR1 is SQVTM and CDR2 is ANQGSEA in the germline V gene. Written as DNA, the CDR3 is TGCAGCGTTGAATCCTACTACGAGCAGTACTTC. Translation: CSVESYYEQYF.

The chain's CDR3 is CASSNPGSRGGGYTF. CDR3 DNA sequence: TGTGCCAGCAGTAACCCGGGGTCGCGTGGGGGTGGCTACACCTTC. This chain joins TRBV28 and TRBJ1-2; the D gene is possibly TRBD1 (5 bases). V lost 5 bases and J lost 7, with 20 bases in between. The CDR3 totals 15 residues. CDR1 is MDHEN and CDR2 is SYDVKM in the germline V gene.

This CDR3 reads CASSERQSTDTQYF. The CDR3 DNA follows: TGTGCCAGCAGTGAACGGCAGAGCACAGATACGCAGTATTTT. The genes are TRBV2 and TRBJ2-3; D gene uncertain. V dropped 2 bases and J dropped 0 bases, with 6 bases sitting between them. Germline CDR1 and CDR2: SNHLY and FYNNEI. The CDR3 extends over 14 amino acids.

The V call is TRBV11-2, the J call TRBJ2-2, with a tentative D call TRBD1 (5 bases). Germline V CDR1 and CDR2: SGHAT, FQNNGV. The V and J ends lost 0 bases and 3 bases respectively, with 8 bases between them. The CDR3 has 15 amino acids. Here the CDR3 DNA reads TGTGCCAGCAGCTTAGACCGACAGTACACCGGGGAGCTGTTTTTT. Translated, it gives CASSLDRQYTGELFF. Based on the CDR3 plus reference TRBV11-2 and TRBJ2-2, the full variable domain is EAGVAQSPRYKIIEKRQSVAFWCNPISGHATLYWYQQILGQGPKLLIQFQNNGVVDDSQLPKDRFSAERLKGVDSTLKIQPAKLEDSAVYLCASSLDRQYTGELFFGEGSRLTVL.

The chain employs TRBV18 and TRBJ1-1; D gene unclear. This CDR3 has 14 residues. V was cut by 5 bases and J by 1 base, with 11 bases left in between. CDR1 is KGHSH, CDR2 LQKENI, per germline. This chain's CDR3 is CASSASNGNTEAFF. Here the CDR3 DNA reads TGTGCCAGCTCAGCCTCTAACGGGAACACTGAAGCTTTCTTT.

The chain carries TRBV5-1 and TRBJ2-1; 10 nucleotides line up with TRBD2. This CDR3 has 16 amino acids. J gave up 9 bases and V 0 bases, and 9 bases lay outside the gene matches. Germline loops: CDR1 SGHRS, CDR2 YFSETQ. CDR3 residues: CASSLVPAGGPREQFF. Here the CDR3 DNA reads TGCGCCAGCAGCTTGGTACCAGCGGGAGGGCCCCGTGAGCAGTTCTTC. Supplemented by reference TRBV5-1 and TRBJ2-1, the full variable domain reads KAGVTQTPRYLIKTRGQQVTLSCSPISGHRSVSWYQQTPGQGLQFLFEYFSETQRNKGNFPGRFSGRQFSNSRSEMNVSTLELGDSALYLCASSLVPAGGPREQFFGPGTRLTVL.

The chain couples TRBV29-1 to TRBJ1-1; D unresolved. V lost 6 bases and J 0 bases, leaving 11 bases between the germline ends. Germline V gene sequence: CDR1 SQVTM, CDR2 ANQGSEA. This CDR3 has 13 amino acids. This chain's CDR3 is CSVMRPLNTEAFF. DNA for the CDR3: TGCAGCGTCATGCGGCCCCTGAACACTGAAGCTTTCTTT.

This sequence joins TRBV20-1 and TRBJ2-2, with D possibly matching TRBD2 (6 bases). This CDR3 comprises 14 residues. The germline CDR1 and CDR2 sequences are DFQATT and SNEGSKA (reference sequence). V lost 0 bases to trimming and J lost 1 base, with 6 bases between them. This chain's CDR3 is CSAREGGNTGELFF. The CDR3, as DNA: TGCAGTGCTAGAGAGGGGGGGAACACCGGGGAGCTGTTTTTT.

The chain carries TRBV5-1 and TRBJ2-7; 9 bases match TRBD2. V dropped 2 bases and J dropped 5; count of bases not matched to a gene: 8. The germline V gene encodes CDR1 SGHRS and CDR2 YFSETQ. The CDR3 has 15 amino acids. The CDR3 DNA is TGCGCCAGCAGCTTAAATAGCGGGAGTGACAACGAGCAGTACTTC. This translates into CASSLNSGSDNEQYF.